These 16 T cell receptor beta chains were sequenced from one sample in a study of blood T cell repertoires in COVID-19 (dated by TCRdb to about 2020). Library method: the immunoSEQ multiplex PCR assay. This is the immuneACCESS table as TCRdb keeps it, with only in-frame sequences that have V and J called. A part of the clones is gone; compared with another copy, unresolved V genes explain less than half, and the rest is unexplained. The sample table records around 130,000 clones; roughly 89% of these occur just once. The top ten clones comprise about 2% of the sample. The material sequenced was peripheral blood. Receptor source: a woman aged 45-65 years with acute or convalescent COVID-19.

The chain is built from TRBV10-3 and TRBJ2-7; the match to TRBD2 covers 8 bases. Per the germline V gene, CDR1 is ENHRY and CDR2 is SYGVKD. J gave up 5 bases and V 11 bases, and 8 bases lay outside the gene matches. This CDR3 contains 12 residues. CDR3 loop: CAAGTRIHEQYF. The CDR3 bases are TGTGCCGCGGGGACTAGAATTCACGAGCAGTACTTC.

The sample holds one count of this clone. This chain connects TRBV11-3 to TRBJ2-3, with D tentatively TRBD1 (5 bases). This CDR3 region has 13 residues. From germline, CDR1 is SGHNT and CDR2 YENEEA. Trimming stripped 5 bases from V and 4 bases from J, with 10 bases between. CDR3 DNA: TGTGCCAGCAGCGCCACAGGTCCAGATACGCAGTATTTT. Translating it yields CASSATGPDTQYF.

This chain uses TRBV5-1 with TRBJ2-3, with no clear D. The CDR3 has 12 residues. Trimming removed 4 bases from V and 4 bases from J, with 7 bases in between. The germline V gene has CDR1 SGHRS and CDR2 YFSETQ. CDR3 loop: CASSLGSDTQYF. Written as DNA, the CDR3 is TGCGCCAGCAGCCTAGGATCAGATACGCAGTATTTT. Using reference TRBV5-1 and TRBJ2-3 for the parts outside the CDR3, the full variable domain is KAGVTQTPRYLIKTRGQQVTLSCSPISGHRSVSWYQQTPGQGLQFLFEYFSETQRNKGNFPGRFSGRQFSNSRSEMNVSTLELGDSALYLCASSLGSDTQYFGPGTRLTVL.

V usage is TRBV3-1 (or the pseudogene TRBV3-2) and J usage is TRBJ2-4; tentatively, D is TRBD2 (7 bases). In germline, CDR1 is LGHDT, CDR2 YNNKEL (reference sequence). V lost 0 bases and J lost 6, with 12 bases in between. The length of the CDR3 is 15 residues. The CDR3 reads CASSQDPGGANIQYF. The CDR3 nucleotides are TGTGCCAGCAGCCAAGATCCGGGGGGCGCAAACATTCAGTACTTC.

The chain carries TRBV5-1 and TRBJ1-2; 8 bases align to TRBD1. V shed 0 bases, J shed 0 bases, and the junction held 7 bases outside the gene matches. This CDR3 is built from 17 residues. Germline V CDR1 and CDR2: SGHRS, YFSETQ. Here the CDR3 DNA reads TGCGCCAGCAGCTTGGCCATCGGGACAGGCACTAACTATGGCTACACCTTC. Translating it yields CASSLAIGTGTNYGYTF.

The chain couples TRBV19 to TRBJ2-2, with 13 bases aligning to TRBD2. With V trimmed by 3 bases and J by 3 bases, 4 bases remained unmatched. The germline V gene encodes CDR1 LNHDA and CDR2 SQIVND (reference sequence). The CDR3 covers 17 residues. CDR3 bases: TGTGCCAGTAGTATTTCAGGACTAGCGGGAGACACCGGGGAGCTGTTTTTT. As protein: CASSISGLAGDTGELFF.

This chain connects TRBV6-5 to TRBJ2-7, with D possibly TRBD2 on 6 matching bases. This CDR3 comprises 13 residues. Germline V gives CDR1 MNHEY, CDR2 SVGAGI. V was clipped by 7 bases and J by 3 bases, with 13 bases between them. CDR3 residues: CASTQGGDYEQYF. As DNA, the CDR3 is TGTGCCAGCACTCAGGGCGGGGACTACGAGCAGTACTTC.

The V and J genes are TRBV6-6 and TRBJ2-7; 8 bases are a match to TRBD2. The germline gives CDR1 MNHNY, CDR2 SVGAGI (reference sequence). The junction had 7 bases not matched to a gene; V was cut back by 6 bases and J by 3 bases. CDR3 length: 14 residues. The CDR3 DNA follows: TGTGCCAGCAGCCCCCCGGGGGGGAGCTACGAGCAGTACTTC. Amino acid sequence: CASSPPGGSYEQYF.

CDR3: CASTPGSTGGAWETQYF. The DNA of the CDR3 is TGTGCCAGCACCCCGGGGAGTACCGGGGGGGCGTGGGAGACCCAGTACTTC. The chain carries TRBV5-6 and TRBJ2-5; 8 bases match TRBD2. From germline, CDR1 is SGHDT and CDR2 YYEEEE. This CDR3 is 17 amino acids long. J was trimmed by 5 bases and V by 6 bases; bases with no gene match: 18. Looking up the rest from reference TRBV5-6 and TRBJ2-5 gives the full variable domain: DAGVTQSPTHLIKTRGQQVTLRCSPKSGHDTVSWYQQALGQGPQFIFQYYEEEERQRGNFPDRFSGHQFPNYSSELNVNALLLGDSALYLCASTPGSTGGAWETQYFGPGTRLLVL.

V and J are TRBV3-1 (or the pseudogene TRBV3-2) and TRBJ1-1, with D maybe TRBD1 (5 bases). Trimming removed 4 bases at V and 5 bases at J, with 14 bases between. Looked up from germline, CDR1 is LGHDT and CDR2 is YNNKEL (reference sequence). The CDR3 extends over 14 amino acids. CDR3 residues: CASSLGEGRTEAFF. The CDR3 DNA follows: TGTGCCAGCAGCCTGGGGGAGGGGAGGACTGAAGCTTTCTTT.

In regard to this clone: The same CDR3 also results from other DNA sequences found in this sample. This chain uses TRBV27 with TRBJ1-5; maybe TRBD1 (5 bases). V lost 2 bases and J lost 7, with 9 bases in between. Germline V lookup: CDR1 MNHEY, CDR2 SMNVEV (reference sequence). The CDR3 covers 13 residues. CDR3 bases: TGTGCCAGCAGTTTACAGGGAGGACAGCCCCAGCATTTT. Translated, it gives CASSLQGGQPQHF.

The rearrangement uses TRBV6-5 and TRBJ1-2; 10 nucleotides line up with TRBD1. CDR3 length equals 15 residues. Trimming took 2 bases from V and 3 from J; bases not matched to a gene: 3. Germline lookup yields CDR1 MNHEY and CDR2 SVGAGI. CDR3: CASSYGTGADYGYTF. The CDR3, as DNA: TGTGCCAGCAGTTACGGGACAGGGGCGGACTATGGCTACACCTTC.

The J gene is TRBJ2-7, the V gene TRBV6-1; 9 bases are shared with TRBD2. Germline V lookup: CDR1 MNHNS, CDR2 SASEGT. This CDR3 region has 14 residues. J was trimmed by 2 bases and V by 10 bases; bases with no gene match: 9. The CDR3 reads CATSRSGGTYEQYF. The CDR3 DNA is TGTGCCACCTCTCGGAGCGGGGGGACCTACGAGCAGTACTTC.

The chain joins TRBV27 to TRBJ2-7; 10 bases are shared with TRBD1. Losses at the gene ends were 5 bases for V and 2 bases for J; bases not matched to a gene: 3. Germline assignment: CDR1 MNHEY and CDR2 SMNVEV (reference sequence). The CDR3 has 14 residues. CDR3 in amino acids: CASSPGQGTYEQYF. Written as DNA, the CDR3 is TGTGCCAGCAGTCCGGGACAGGGGACCTACGAGCAGTACTTC.

The chain is built from TRBV9 and TRBJ1-5; D uncertain. This CDR3 region has 15 residues. The germline V and J ends were trimmed by 0 bases and 3 bases, with 10 bases remaining between them. Germline CDR1 and CDR2: SGDLS and YYNGEE. In nucleotides, the CDR3 is TGTGCCAGCAGCGTAGGTTCCAGTTTCAATCAGCCCCAGCATTTT. This sequence encodes CASSVGSSFNQPQHF. Full variable domain (outside the CDR3, taken from reference TRBV9 and TRBJ1-5): DSGVTQTPKHLITATGQRVTLRCSPRSGDLSVYWYQQSLDQGLQFLIQYYNGEERAKGNILERFSAQQFPDLHSELNLSSLELGDSALYFCASSVGSSFNQPQHFGDGTRLSIL.

V and J are TRBV30 and TRBJ2-7; 13 bases agree with TRBD2. In germline, CDR1 is GTSNPN, CDR2 SVGIG (reference sequence). J gave up 6 bases and V 0 bases, and 2 bases lay outside the gene matches. The CDR3 runs 14 residues. This chain's CDR3 is CAWSVLAGGGEQYF. CDR3 in DNA: TGTGCCTGGAGTGTACTAGCGGGAGGGGGCGAGCAGTACTTC.